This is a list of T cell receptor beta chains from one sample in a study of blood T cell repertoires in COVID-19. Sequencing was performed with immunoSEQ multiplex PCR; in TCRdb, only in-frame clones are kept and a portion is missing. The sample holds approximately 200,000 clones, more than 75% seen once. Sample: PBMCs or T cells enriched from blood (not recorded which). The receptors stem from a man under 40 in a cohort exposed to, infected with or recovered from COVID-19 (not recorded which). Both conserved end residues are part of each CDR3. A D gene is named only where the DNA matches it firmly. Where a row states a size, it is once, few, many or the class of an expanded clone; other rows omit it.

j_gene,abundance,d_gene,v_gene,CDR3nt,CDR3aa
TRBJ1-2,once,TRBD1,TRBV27,TGTGCCAGCAGTCTGAAGGCAGGGGGCGGCTATGGCTACACCTTC,CASSLKAGGGYGYTF
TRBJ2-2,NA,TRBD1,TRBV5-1,TGCGCCAGCAGCTTGGGACAGGGGTTTATAACCGGGGAGCTGTTTTTT,CASSLGQGFITGELFF
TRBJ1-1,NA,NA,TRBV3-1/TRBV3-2,TGTGCCAGTGGGGGGACTGAAGCTTTCTTT,CASGGTEAFF
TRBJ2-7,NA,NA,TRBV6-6,TGTGCCAGCAGTTACTCGGTTAGCTCTTTCTCCTACGAGCAGTACTTC,CASSYSVSSFSYEQYF
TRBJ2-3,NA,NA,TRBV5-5,TGTGCCAGCAGCTTGGGAGGGGATACGCAGTATTTT,CASSLGGDTQYF
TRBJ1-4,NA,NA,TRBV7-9,TGTGCCAGCAGCCTAGGGTACGGGGTGAGTAATGAAAAACTGTTTTTT,CASSLGYGVSNEKLFF
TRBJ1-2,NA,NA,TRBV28,TGTGCCAGCAGATACCCGACAGGTTATGGCTACACCTTC,CASRYPTGYGYTF
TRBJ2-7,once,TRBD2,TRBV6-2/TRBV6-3,TGTGCCAGCAGCCCAAAACCGGGAGGAAGGGAATACGAGCAGTACTTC,CASSPKPGGREYEQYF
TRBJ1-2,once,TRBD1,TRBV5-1,TGCGCCAGCAGCTTTTTGGGGACAGACTATGGCTACACCTTC,CASSFLGTDYGYTF
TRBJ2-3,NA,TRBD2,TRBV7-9,TGTGCCAGCAGCCCCCGGACTAGCCGGACGACAGATACGCAGTATTTT,CASSPRTSRTTDTQYF
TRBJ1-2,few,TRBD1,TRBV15,TGTGCCACCAGCAGCGACAGGGTTCGATCGCGGATTCATGGCTACACCTTC,CATSSDRVRSRIHGYTF
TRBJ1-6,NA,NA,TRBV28,TGTGCCAGCAGTCTAAAGTTTAGCTCCTATAATTCACCCCTCCACTTT,CASSLKFSSYNSPLHF
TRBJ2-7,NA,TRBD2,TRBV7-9,TGTGCCAGCAGCCCTGGCACTAGCGGGAGAACCTACGAGCAGTACTTC,CASSPGTSGRTYEQYF
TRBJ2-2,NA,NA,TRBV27,TGTGCCAGCAGTTCTGACGGAGTTAACACCGGGGAGCTGTTTTTT,CASSSDGVNTGELFF
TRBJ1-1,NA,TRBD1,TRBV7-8,TGTGCCAGCAGCTCCCGGGACAGGGGCGCAGTGAACACTGAAGCTTTCTTT,CASSSRDRGAVNTEAFF
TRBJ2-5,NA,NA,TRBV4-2,TGTGCCAGCAGCCTCGACACAGGACAGGAGACCCAGTACTTC,CASSLDTGQETQYF
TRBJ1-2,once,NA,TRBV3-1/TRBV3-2,TGTGCCAGCAGCCTCTCTATTTCTAACTATGGCTACACCTTC,CASSLSISNYGYTF
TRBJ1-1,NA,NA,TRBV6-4,TGTGCCAGCAGTGACGGGCTGGGTGAAGCTTTCTTT,CASSDGLGEAFF
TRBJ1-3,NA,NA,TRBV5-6,TGTGCCAGCAGCTTGACAGTTGGATCTAACACCATATATTTT,CASSLTVGSNTIYF
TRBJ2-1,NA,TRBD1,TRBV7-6,TGTGCCAGCAGCCAAGACACAGGGGGAGGTAGGAATGAGCAGTTCTTC,CASSQDTGGGRNEQFF
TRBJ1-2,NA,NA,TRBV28,TGTGCCAGCATAAAGGACTTCGGCTACACCTTC,CASIKDFGYTF
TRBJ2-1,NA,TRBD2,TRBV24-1,TGTGCCACCAGTGATTTGGGGAGGGCCTACAATGAGCAGTTCTTC,CATSDLGRAYNEQFF
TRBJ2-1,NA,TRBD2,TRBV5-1,TGCGCCAGCAGGAAAGCGGGAGGATACAATGAGCAGTTCTTC,CASRKAGGYNEQFF
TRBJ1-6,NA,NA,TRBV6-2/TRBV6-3,TGTGCCAGCAGTTACTACGACAGCACTGAAGCGACCCTCCACTTT,CASSYYDSTEATLHF
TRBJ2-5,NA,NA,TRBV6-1,TGTGCCAGCAGTGAAATACAAGAGACCCAGTACTTC,CASSEIQETQYF
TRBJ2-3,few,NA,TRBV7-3,TGTGCCAGCAGCCCCACCGGCGGGTTGGCAGATACGCAGTATTTT,CASSPTGGLADTQYF
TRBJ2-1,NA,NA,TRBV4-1,TGCGCCAGCAGCCCCGGGACTCAGGACGTGGAGCAGTTCTTC,CASSPGTQDVEQFF
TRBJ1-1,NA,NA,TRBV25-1,TGTGCCAGCAGTGACGGGGGTAACACTGAAGCTTTCTTT,CASSDGGNTEAFF
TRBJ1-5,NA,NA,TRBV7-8,TGTGCCAGCAGCTTGACAGTTAGCAATCAGCCCCAGCATTTT,CASSLTVSNQPQHF
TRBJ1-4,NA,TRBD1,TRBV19,TGTGCCACAGGAGGACAGGATGAAAAACTGTTTTTT,CATGGQDEKLFF
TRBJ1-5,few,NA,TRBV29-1,TGCAGCGTTCGGGGGAGCAATCAGCCCCAGCATTTT,CSVRGSNQPQHF
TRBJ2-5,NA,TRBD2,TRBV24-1,TGTGCCACCAGTGAATTAGCGGGAGAAGTAGAGACCCAGTACTTC,CATSELAGEVETQYF
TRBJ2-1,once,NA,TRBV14,TGTGCCAGCAGCCCTTTAGGGGCGAACAATGAGCAGTTCTTC,CASSPLGANNEQFF
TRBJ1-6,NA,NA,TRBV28,TGTGCCAGCAGTCCCCTGCGGGTAAATTCACCCCTCCACTTT,CASSPLRVNSPLHF
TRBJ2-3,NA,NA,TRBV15,TGTGCCACCAGCGGTGGGACAAGCACAGATACGCAGTATTTT,CATSGGTSTDTQYF
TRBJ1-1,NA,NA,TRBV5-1,TGCGCCAGCACCCTGGCGGGGGTAGAGACTGAAGCTTTCTTT,CASTLAGVETEAFF
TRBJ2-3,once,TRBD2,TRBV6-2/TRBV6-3,TGTGCCAGCAGTTACTCGCCTAGCGGGATAGCTGCAGATACGCAGTATTTT,CASSYSPSGIAADTQYF
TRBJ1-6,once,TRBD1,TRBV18,TGTGCCAGCTCACCGGGACAGGGGGGAAATTCACCCCTCCACTTT,CASSPGQGGNSPLHF
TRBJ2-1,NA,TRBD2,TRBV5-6,TGTGCCGTGACAGGGGGGACTAGCGGGGACTACAATGAGCAGTTCTTC,CAVTGGTSGDYNEQFF
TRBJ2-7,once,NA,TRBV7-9,TGTGCCAGCACTTTATCGACAGGAATAGCCTACGAGCAGTACTTC,CASTLSTGIAYEQYF
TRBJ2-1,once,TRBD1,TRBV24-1,TGTGCCACCAACGGACAGGAGTCTAGTGGTGAGCAGTTCTTC,CATNGQESSGEQFF
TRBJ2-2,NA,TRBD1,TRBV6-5,TGTGCCAGCAGCCGAACCGACAGGGGGCCCGGGGAGCTGTTTTTT,CASSRTDRGPGELFF
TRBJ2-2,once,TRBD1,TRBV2,TGTGCCAGCAGTTATAGTCGGGACAGTTACACCGGGGAGCTGTTTTTT,CASSYSRDSYTGELFF
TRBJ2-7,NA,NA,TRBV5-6,TGTGCCAGCAGCTTGAAAACAGGGAACGAGCAGTACTTC,CASSLKTGNEQYF
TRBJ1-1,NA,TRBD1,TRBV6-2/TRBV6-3,TGTGCCAGCAGTAGCTCGGGACAGGGCCGGCTGCGGGACACTGAAGCTTTCTTT,CASSSSGQGRLRDTEAFF
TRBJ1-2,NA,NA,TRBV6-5,TGTGCCAGCAGACCCCTGGTAGCTAACTATGGCTACACCTTC,CASRPLVANYGYTF
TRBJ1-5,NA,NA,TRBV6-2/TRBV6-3,TGTGCCAGCAGTTACCCGGAGGGTTTCAATCAGCCCCAGCATTTT,CASSYPEGFNQPQHF
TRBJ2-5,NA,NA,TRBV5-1,TGCGCCAGCAGCTTGGCCCCGAGGGAGACCCAGTACTTC,CASSLAPRETQYF
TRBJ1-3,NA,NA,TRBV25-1,TGTGCCAGCAGTCCCCTCTCTGGAAACACCATATATTTT,CASSPLSGNTIYF
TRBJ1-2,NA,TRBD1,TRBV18,TGTGCCAGCTCACCCCAAGCGGACAGGTTCCGAGGGGACTATGGCTACACCTTC,CASSPQADRFRGDYGYTF
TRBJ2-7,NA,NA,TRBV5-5,TGTGCCAGCAGCTCGGAGGTTTTTATTGACGAGCAGTACTTC,CASSSEVFIDEQYF
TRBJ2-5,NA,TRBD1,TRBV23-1,TGCGCCAGCAGTCACTACCGGGACAGGACGGAGACCCAGTACTTC,CASSHYRDRTETQYF